This T cell receptor (beta chain) was observed in a study of blood T cell repertoires in COVID-19. Study-level information: Both acute and convalescent COVID-19 samples were obtained from the United States, Italy and Spain. Sources were T cells, B-cell-depleted T cells, or PBMCs; the material itself was cDNA or gDNA.

The germline gives CDR1 MRHNA, CDR2 SNTAGT. Trimming took 8 bases from V and 0 from J; bases not matched to a gene: 9. The CDR3 has 15 amino acids. The table came from immunoSEQ multiplex PCR; TCRdb's copy has only in-frame clones and leaves some out. The sample includes 250,000 or so clones, about 86% of them seen just once. Sequences were obtained from peripheral blood. This chain connects TRBV6-4 to TRBJ1-2; 7 bases line up with TRBD1. This TCR came from a man older than 75 with acute or convalescent COVID-19. The CDR3 region has the DNA TGTGCCAGCTCCAGGACAGGCGACCCTAACTATGGCTACACCTTC. Translating gives CASSRTGDPNYGYTF.